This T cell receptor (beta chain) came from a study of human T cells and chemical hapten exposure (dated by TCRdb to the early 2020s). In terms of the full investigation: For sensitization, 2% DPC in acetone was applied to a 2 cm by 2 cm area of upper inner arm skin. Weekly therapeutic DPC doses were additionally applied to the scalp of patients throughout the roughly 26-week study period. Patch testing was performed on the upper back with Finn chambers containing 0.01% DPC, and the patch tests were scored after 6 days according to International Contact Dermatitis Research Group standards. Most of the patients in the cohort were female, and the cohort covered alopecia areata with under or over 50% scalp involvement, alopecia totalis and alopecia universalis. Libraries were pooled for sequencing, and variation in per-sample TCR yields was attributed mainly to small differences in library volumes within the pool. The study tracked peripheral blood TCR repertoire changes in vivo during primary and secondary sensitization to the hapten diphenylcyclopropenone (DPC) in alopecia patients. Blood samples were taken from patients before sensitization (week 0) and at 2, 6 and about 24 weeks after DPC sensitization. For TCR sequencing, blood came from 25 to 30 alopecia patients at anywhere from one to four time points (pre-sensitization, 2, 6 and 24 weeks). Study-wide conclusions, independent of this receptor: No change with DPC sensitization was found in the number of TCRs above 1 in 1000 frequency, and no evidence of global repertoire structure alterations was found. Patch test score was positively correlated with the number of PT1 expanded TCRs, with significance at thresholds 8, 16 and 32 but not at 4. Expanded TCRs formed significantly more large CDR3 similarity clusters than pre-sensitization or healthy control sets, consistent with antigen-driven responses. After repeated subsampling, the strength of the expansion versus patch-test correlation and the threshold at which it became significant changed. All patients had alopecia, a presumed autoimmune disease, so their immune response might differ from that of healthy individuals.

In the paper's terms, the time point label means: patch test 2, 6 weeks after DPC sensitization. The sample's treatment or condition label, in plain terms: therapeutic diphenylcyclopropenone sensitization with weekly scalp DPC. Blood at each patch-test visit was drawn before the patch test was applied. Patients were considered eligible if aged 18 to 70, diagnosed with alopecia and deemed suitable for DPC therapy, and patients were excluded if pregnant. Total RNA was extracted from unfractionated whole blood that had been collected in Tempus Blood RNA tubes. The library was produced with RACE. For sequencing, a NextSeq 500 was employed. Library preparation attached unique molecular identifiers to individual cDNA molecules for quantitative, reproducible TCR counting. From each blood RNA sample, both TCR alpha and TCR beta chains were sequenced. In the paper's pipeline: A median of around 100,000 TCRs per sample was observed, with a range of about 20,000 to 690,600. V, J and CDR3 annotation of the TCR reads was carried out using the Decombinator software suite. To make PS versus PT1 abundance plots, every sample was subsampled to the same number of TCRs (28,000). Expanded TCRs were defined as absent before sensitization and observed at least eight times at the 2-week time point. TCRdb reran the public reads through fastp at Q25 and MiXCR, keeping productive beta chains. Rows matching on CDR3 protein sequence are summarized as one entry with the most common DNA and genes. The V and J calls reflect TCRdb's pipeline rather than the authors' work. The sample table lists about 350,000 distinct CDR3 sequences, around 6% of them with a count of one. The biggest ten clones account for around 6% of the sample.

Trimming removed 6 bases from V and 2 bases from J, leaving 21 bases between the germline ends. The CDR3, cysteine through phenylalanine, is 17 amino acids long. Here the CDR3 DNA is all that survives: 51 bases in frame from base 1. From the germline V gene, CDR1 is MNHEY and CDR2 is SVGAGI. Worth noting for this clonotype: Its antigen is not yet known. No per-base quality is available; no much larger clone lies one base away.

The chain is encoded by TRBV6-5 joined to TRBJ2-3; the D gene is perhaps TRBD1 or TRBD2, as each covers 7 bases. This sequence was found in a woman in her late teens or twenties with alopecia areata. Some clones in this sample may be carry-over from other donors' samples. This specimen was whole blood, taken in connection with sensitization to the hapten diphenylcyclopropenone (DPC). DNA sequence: TGTGCCAGCAGGAGGGGGGGGCCGACAGGGCACACAGATACGCAGTATTTT. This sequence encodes CASRRGGPTGHTDTQYF.